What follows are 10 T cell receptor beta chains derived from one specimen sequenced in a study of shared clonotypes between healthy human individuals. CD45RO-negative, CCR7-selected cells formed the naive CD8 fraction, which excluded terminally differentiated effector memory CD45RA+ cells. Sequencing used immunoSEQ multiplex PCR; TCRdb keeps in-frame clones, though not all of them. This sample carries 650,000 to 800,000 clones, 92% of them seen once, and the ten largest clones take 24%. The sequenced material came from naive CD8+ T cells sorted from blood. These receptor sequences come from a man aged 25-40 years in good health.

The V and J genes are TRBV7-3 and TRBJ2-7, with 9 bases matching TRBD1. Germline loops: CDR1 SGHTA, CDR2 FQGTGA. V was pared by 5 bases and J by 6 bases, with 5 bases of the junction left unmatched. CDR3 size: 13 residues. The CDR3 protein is CASSNTGGGEQYF. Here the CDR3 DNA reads TGTGCCAGCAGCAATACAGGGGGCGGCGAGCAGTACTTC.

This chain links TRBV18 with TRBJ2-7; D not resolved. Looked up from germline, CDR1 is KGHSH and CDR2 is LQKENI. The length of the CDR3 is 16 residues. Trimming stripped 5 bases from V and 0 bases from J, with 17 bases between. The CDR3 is CASSAPPSESSYEQYF. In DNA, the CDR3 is TGTGCCAGCTCAGCCCCCCCCAGCGAGAGCTCCTACGAGCAGTACTTC.

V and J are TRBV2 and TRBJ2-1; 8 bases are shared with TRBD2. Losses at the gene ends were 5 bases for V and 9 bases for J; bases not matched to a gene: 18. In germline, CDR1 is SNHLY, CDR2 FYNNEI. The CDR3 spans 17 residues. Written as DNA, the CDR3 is TGTGCCAGCAGTACTAACCTCGTCGGTAGCGGGGCTAGTGAGCAGTTCTTC. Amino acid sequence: CASSTNLVGSGASEQFF. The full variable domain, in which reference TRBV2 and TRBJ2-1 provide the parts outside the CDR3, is EPEVTQTPSHQVTQMGQEVILRCVPISNHLYFYWYRQILGQKVEFLVSFYNNEISEKSEIFDDQFSVERPDGSNFTLKIRSTKLEDSAMYFCASSTNLVGSGASEQFFGPGTRLTVL.

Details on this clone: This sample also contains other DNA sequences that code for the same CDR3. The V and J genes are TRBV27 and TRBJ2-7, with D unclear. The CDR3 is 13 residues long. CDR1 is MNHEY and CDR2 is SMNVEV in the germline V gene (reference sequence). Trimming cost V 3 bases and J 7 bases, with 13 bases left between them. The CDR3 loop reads CASSFSYGKEQYF. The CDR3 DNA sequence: TGTGCCAGCAGTTTCTCGTATGGGAAGGAGCAGTACTTC.

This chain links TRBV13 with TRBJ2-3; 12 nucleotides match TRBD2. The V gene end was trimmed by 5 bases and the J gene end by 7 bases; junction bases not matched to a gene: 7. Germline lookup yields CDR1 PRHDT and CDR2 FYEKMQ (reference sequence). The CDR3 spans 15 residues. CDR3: CASSATSGSRNTQYF. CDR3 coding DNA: TGTGCCAGCAGCGCGACTAGCGGGAGTAGAAATACGCAGTATTTT.

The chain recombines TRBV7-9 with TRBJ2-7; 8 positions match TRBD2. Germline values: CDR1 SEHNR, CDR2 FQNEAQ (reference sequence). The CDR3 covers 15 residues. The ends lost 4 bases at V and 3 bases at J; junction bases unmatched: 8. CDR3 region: CASSSPRGGNYEQYF. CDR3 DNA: TGTGCCAGCAGCTCTCCCCGGGGGGGGAACTACGAGCAGTACTTC.

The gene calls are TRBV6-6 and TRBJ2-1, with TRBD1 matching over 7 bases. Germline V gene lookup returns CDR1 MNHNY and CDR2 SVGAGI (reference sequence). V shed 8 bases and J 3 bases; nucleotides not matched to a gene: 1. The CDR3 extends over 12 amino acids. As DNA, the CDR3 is TGTGCCAGCGGACAGGTCTACAATGAGCAGTTCTTC. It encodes CASGQVYNEQFF.

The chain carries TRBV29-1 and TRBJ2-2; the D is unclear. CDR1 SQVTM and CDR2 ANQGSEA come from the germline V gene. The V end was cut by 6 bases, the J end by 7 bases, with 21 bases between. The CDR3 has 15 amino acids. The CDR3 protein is CSVQDRTLSIGELFF. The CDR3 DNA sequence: TGCAGCGTCCAGGACCGGACCCTATCAATCGGGGAGCTGTTTTTT.

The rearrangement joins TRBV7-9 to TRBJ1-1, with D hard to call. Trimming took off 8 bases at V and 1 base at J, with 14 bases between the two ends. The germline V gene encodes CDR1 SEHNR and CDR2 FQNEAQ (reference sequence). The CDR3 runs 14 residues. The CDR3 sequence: CASRPPAGNTEAFF. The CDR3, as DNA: TGTGCCAGCCGCCCCCCCGCGGGGAACACTGAAGCTTTCTTT.

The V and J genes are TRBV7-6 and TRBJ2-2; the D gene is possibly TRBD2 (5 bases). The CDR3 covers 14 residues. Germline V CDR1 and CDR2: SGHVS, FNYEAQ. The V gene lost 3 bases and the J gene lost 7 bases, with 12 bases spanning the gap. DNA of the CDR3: TGTGCCAGCAGCTTCGGGGTCCCAAACGGGGAGCTGTTTTTT. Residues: CASSFGVPNGELFF.